The next 20 T cell receptor beta chains were all read from a single sample in a study of T cells in Graves' hyperthyroidism and ophthalmopathy. Template material for amplifying TCR beta CDR3 regions consisted of RNA transcripts. When the TCR CDR3 underwent first-round RT-PCR, the HTBI primer set was used. TCRdb redid the calling of the multiplex PCR reads with MiXCR, one entry per CDR3 protein. In the table there are around 280,000 distinct CDR3 sequences, roughly 13% of which are singletons. The sample taken for sequencing was blood. The receptors originated from a woman aged 40 to 50 with Graves' hyperthyroidism.

This clonotype was recorded many times. Here the CDR3 reads CASSPGRETQYF. In DNA, the CDR3 is TGTGCCAGCAGCCCAGGGAGGGAGACCCAGTACTTC. This chain uses TRBV18 with TRBJ2-5; maybe TRBD2 (6 bases). The germline V gene encodes CDR1 KGHSH and CDR2 LQKENI. CDR3 length equals 12 residues. Trimming removed 8 bases from V and 5 bases from J, with 12 bases in between.

The table lists this clonotype with many counts. At one boundary the junction diverges from the germline segment, which might be a read error. This chain joins TRBV28 and TRBJ2-5; D might be TRBD2 (5 bases). The CDR3 is 15 residues long. Germline-derived CDR1 and CDR2 are MDHEN and SYDVKM. CDR3 region: CASSSRRTGQGTQYF. CDR3 coding DNA: TGTGCCAGCAGTTCTCGACGGACTGGCCAAGGGACCCAGTACTTC.

This clonotype was observed many times. The chain is built from TRBV20-1 and TRBJ2-1; 13 bases line up with TRBD2. CDR3 length: 15 amino acids. With V trimmed by 3 bases and J by 8 bases, 7 bases remained unmatched. Germline CDR1 reads DFQATT; CDR2 reads SNEGSKA (reference sequence). CDR3 DNA sequence: TGCAGTGCTAGTTCCGGGACTAGCGGGGCCTATGAGCAGTTCTTC. Protein sequence: CSASSGTSGAYEQFF.

This clonotype was observed many times. J is TRBJ2-3 and V is TRBV20-1; D not resolved. CDR3 length: 11 residues. Trimming took 6 bases from V and 4 from J, leaving 8 bases between them. The germline V gene encodes CDR1 DFQATT and CDR2 SNEGSKA (reference sequence). CDR3 region: CSAGPADTQYF. Here the CDR3 DNA reads TGCAGTGCCGGCCCAGCAGATACGCAGTATTTT.

This clonotype has a count of ten or more. This chain connects TRBV2 to TRBJ2-5; D gene ambiguous. This CDR3 is built from 11 residues. Germline V gives CDR1 SNHLY, CDR2 FYNNEI. V was cut by 3 bases and J by 5 bases, with 4 bases left in between. The CDR3 nucleotides are TGTGCCAGCAGTGATTCCGAGACCCAGTACTTC. Translation: CASSDSETQYF. Full variable domain (outside the CDR3, taken from reference TRBV2 and TRBJ2-5): EPEVTQTPSHQVTQMGQEVILRCVPISNHLYFYWYRQILGQKVEFLVSFYNNEISEKSEIFDDQFSVERPDGSNFTLKIRSTKLEDSAMYFCASSDSETQYFGPGTRLLVL.

This clonotype was observed many times. V is TRBV12-3 or TRBV12-4 and J is TRBJ1-5; no clear D. The CDR3 is made up of 14 amino acids. The V end lost 5 bases, the J end lost 3 bases, and 11 bases lay between the germline ends. The CDR3 DNA sequence: TGTGCCAGCAGTAAGTTACCTCCCAATCAGCCCCAGCATTTT. Amino acids: CASSKLPPNQPQHF.

This clonotype was picked up many times. CDR3: CAWATEGNQPQHF. The DNA of the CDR3 is TGTGCCTGGGCGACAGAAGGTAATCAGCCCCAGCATTTT. The J gene is TRBJ1-5, the V gene TRBV30; D may be TRBD1 (5 bases). The germline V and J ends were trimmed by 5 bases and 4 bases, with 12 bases remaining between them. The CDR3 is made up of 13 amino acids. Per the germline V gene, CDR1 is GTSNPN and CDR2 is SVGIG (reference sequence). Full variable domain (missing parts from reference TRBV30 and TRBJ1-5): SQTIHQWPATLVQPVGSPLSLECTVEGTSNPNLYWYRQAAGRGLQLLFYSVGIGQISSEVPQNLSASRPQDRQFILSSKKLLLSDSGFYLCAWATEGNQPQHFGDGTRLSIL.

This chain links TRBV7-2 with TRBJ2-7; 11 nucleotides align to TRBD1. CDR1 is SGHTA and CDR2 is FQGNSA in the germline V gene. CDR3 size: 16 residues. V shed 5 bases, J shed 2 bases, and the junction held 8 bases outside the gene matches. CDR3 in amino acids: CASSIIGTGGTYEQYF. The CDR3 DNA is TGTGCCAGCAGCATAATAGGGACAGGGGGTACCTACGAGCAGTACTTC.

About this clonotype: This may arise from a read error, as a much more abundant clone is one base away. J is TRBJ1-3 and V is TRBV28; D might be TRBD1 (5 bases). The CDR3 contains 12 residues. CDR1 is MDHEN and CDR2 is SYDVKM in the germline V gene. DNA for the CDR3: TGTGCCAGCCAGGGCTCTGGAAACACCACATATTTT. Translation: CASQGSGNTTYF.

This clonotype turned up a few times. The CDR3 DNA is TGCAGTGCTAGTGCCCCGGGCGGGAGGTTAACGTACGAGCAGTACTTC. Its protein product is CSASAPGGRLTYEQYF. The chain uses TRBV20-1 and TRBJ2-7, with 8 bases aligning to TRBD2. V lost 3 bases, J lost 4 bases, and 14 bases stayed unmatched. The CDR3 contains 16 residues. Germline V gene lookup returns CDR1 DFQATT and CDR2 SNEGSKA (reference sequence).

Ten or more counts support this clonotype. The V gene is TRBV12-3 or TRBV12-4, the J gene TRBJ2-3; weak D call: TRBD2 (6 bases). Trimming removed 3 bases at V and 1 base at J, with 8 bases between. The CDR3 is made up of 14 amino acids. Here the CDR3 reads CASSFGGGTDTQYF. The DNA of the CDR3 is TGTGCCAGCAGTTTCGGCGGGGGCACAGATACGCAGTATTTT.

This clonotype was picked up many times. V usage is TRBV7-9 and J usage is TRBJ2-2, with 10 positions matching TRBD2. This CDR3 has 16 amino acids. J was trimmed by 2 bases and V by 5 bases; bases with no gene match: 5. CDR1 is SEHNR, CDR2 FQNEAQ, per germline (reference sequence). CDR3: CASSPRTSGNTGELFF. The CDR3 DNA is TGTGCCAGCAGCCCCCGGACTAGCGGTAACACCGGGGAGCTGTTTTTT.

In this sample, this clonotype turned up many times. The chain uses TRBV3-1 and TRBJ1-1; the D is unclear. The ends were cut back, 2 bases at V and 1 base at J, with 5 bases in the middle. Per the germline V gene, CDR1 is LGHDT and CDR2 is YNNKEL (reference sequence). The CDR3 loop spans 13 amino acids. In nucleotides, the CDR3 is TGTGCCAGCAGCCAACTTAGGAACACTGAAGCTTTCTTT. Its translation: CASSQLRNTEAFF.

The gene calls are TRBV2 and TRBJ2-3, with TRBD2 identical over 13 bases. CDR1 SNHLY and CDR2 FYNNEI come from the germline V gene. With 8 bases clipped from V and 2 bases from J, the junction kept 7 bases outside the gene matches. CDR3 size: 16 residues. CDR3: CASCPGLAGSTDTQYF. The CDR3 DNA reads as TGTGCCAGCTGCCCGGGACTAGCGGGGTCCACAGATACGCAGTATTTT.

The chain uses TRBV4-1 and TRBJ2-3; D possibly corresponds to TRBD2 (7 bases). V was trimmed by 4 bases and J by 5 bases, leaving 25 bases between them. This CDR3 comprises 18 residues. Germline-derived CDR1 and CDR2 are MGHRA and YSYEKL. This CDR3 is CASSRDIRDYPPGDTQYF. The CDR3 bases are TGCGCCAGCAGCCGGGACATCCGGGACTACCCCCCCGGAGATACGCAGTATTTT.

This clonotype was observed at least ten times. The chain is built from TRBV2 and TRBJ1-1; TRBD1 is a possible D gene (6 bases). The V end was cut by 3 bases, the J end by 11 bases, with 10 bases between. Per germline, CDR1 SNHLY and CDR2 FYNNEI. The CDR3 length is 11 residues. CDR3 coding DNA: TGTGCCAGCAGTGACAGGGGAAATGCTTTCTTT. Translated: CASSDRGNAFF.

The V call is TRBV20-1, the J call TRBJ2-2; no reliable D call. In germline, CDR1 is DFQATT, CDR2 SNEGSKA (reference sequence). This CDR3 has 14 amino acids. V shed 2 bases and J shed 1 base, with 8 bases lying between them. The CDR3 sequence: CSARISLNTGELFF. The CDR3 DNA sequence: TGCAGTGCTAGAATCTCGCTGAACACCGGGGAGCTGTTTTTT.

The sample holds a few counts of this clonotype. The CDR3 sequence is CASYEQARTDTQYF. The CDR3 DNA follows: TGCGCCAGCTACGAACAGGCGCGTACAGATACGCAGTATTTT. This chain connects TRBV5-1 to TRBJ2-3; maybe TRBD1 (5 bases). Germline V gene sequence: CDR1 SGHRS, CDR2 YFSETQ. Between the trimmed V and J ends, which lost 7 bases and 3 bases, there was a span of 15 bases. The CDR3 is 14 amino acids.

This clonotype was seen many times. In DNA, the CDR3 is TGTGCCAGCAGCTTAGTAACCAGCGGGATGAACAATGAGCAGTTCTTC. Translation gives CASSLVTSGMNNEQFF. The V gene is TRBV7-9, the J gene TRBJ2-1, with 7 bases lining up with TRBD2. The CDR3 length is 16 residues. Germline V gene data show CDR1 as SEHNR and CDR2 as FQNEAQ (reference sequence). The ends lost 1 base at V and 5 bases at J; junction bases unmatched: 8. The full variable domain, in which reference TRBV7-9 and TRBJ2-1 provide the parts outside the CDR3, is DTGVSQNPRHKITKRGQNVTFRCDPISEHNRLYWYRQTLGQGPEFLTYFQNEAQLEKSRLLSDRFSAERPKGSFSTLEIQRTEQGDSAMYLCASSLVTSGMNNEQFFGPGTRLTVL.

This clonotype was observed a handful of times. The V and J genes are TRBV15 and TRBJ2-3; 12 nucleotides agree with TRBD2. V dropped 0 bases and J dropped 5; count of bases not matched to a gene: 12. The CDR3 is 19 amino acids. CDR1 and CDR2 (germline): LNHNV, YYDKDF (reference sequence). CDR3: CATSRDLGLAGGHEDTQYF. Here the CDR3 DNA reads TGTGCCACCAGCAGAGATCTTGGGCTAGCGGGAGGGCATGAAGATACGCAGTATTTT.